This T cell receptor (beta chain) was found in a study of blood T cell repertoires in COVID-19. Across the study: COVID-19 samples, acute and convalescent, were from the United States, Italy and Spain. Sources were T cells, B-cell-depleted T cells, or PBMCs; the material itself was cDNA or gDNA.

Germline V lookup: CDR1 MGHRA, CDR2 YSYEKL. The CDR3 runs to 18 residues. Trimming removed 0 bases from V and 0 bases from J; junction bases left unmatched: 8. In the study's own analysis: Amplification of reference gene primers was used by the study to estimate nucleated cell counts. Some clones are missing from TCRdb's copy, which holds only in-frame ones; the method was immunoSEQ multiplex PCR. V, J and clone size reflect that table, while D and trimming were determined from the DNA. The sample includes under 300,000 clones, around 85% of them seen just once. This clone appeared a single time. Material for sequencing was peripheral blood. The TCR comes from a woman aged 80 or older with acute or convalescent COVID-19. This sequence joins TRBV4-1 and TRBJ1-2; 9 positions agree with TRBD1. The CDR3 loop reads CASSQDGTGWGANYGYTF. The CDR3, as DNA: TGCGCCAGCAGCCAAGACGGGACAGGGTGGGGAGCTAACTATGGCTACACCTTC.